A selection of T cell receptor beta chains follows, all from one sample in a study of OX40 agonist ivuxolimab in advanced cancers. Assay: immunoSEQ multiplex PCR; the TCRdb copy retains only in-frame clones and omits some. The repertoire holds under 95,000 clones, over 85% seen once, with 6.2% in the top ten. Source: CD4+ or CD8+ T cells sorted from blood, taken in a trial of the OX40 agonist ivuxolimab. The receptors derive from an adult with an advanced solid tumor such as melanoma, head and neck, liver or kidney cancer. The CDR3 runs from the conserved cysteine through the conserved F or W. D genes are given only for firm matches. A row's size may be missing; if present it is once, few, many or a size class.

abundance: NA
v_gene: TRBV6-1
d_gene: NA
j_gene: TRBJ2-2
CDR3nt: TGTGCCAGCAGTGAAGCGCTTCCTGGACCCCTTAGGTCCGGGGAGCTGTTTTTT
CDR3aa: CASSEALPGPLRSGELFF

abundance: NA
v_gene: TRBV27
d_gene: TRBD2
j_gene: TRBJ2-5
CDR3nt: TGTGCCAGCCGAGAACGACTAGCGCGAGAGACCCAGTACTTC
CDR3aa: CASRERLARETQYF

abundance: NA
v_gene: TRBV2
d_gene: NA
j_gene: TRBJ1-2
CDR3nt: TGTGCCAGCAGTGATGGTCAGCCGACGGTATACACCTTC
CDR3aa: CASSDGQPTVYTF

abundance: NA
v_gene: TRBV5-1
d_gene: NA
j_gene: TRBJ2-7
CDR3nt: TGCGCCAGCAGCTTGTGGGGGAAAAGCTCCTACGAGCAGTACTTC
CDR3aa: CASSLWGKSSYEQYF

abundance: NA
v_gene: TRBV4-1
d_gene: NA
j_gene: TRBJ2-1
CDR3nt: TGCGCCAGCAGCCAAATCGATGAGCAGTTCTTC
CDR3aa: CASSQIDEQFF

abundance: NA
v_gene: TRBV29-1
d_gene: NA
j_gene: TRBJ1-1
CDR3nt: TGCAGCGTTAGGTCTTCCGGTGAAGCTTTCTTT
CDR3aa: CSVRSSGEAFF

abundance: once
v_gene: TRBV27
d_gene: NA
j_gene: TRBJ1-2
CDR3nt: TGTGCCAGCAGTCCGACGGAGAACTATGGCTACACCTTC
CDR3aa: CASSPTENYGYTF

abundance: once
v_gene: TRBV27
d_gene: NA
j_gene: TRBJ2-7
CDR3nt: TGTGCCAGCAGTTTATCGAGCCGGGGCGAGCAGTACTTC
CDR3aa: CASSLSSRGEQYF

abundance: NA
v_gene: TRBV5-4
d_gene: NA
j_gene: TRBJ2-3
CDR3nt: TGTGCCAGCAGCTCAGGACAGTTTGGCACAGATACGCAGTATTTT
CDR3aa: CASSSGQFGTDTQYF

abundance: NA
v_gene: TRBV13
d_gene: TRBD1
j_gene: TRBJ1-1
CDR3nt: TGTGCCAGCAGTTCGACAGGGCTGAACACTGAAGCTTTCTTT
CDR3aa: CASSSTGLNTEAFF

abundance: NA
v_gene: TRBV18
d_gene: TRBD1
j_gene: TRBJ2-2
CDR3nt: TGTGCCAGCTCACCCCAGGGGGCCGGGGAGCTGTTTTTT
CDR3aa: CASSPQGAGELFF

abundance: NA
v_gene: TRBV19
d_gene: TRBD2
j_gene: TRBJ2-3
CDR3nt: TGTGCCAGTAGGCCAGGCGGGGGGCCCGGCACAGATACGCAGTATTTT
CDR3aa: CASRPGGGPGTDTQYF

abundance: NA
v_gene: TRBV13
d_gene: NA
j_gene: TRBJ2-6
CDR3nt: TGTGCCAGCAGCTTAGAGGGCTCTGGGGCCAACGTCCTGACTTTC
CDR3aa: CASSLEGSGANVLTF

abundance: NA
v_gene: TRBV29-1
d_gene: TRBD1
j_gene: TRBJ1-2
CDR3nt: TGCAGCGTTGAAGAACAGGGGGCGCCTAGGGGCTACACCTTC
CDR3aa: CSVEEQGAPRGYTF

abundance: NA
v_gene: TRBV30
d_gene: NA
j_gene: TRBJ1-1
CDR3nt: TGTGCCTGGAGTCCTACAAACACTGAAGCTTTCTTT
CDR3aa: CAWSPTNTEAFF

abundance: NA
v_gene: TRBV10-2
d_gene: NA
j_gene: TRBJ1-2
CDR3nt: TGCGCCAGTGGGGACAACTATGGCTACACCTTC
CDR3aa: CASGDNYGYTF

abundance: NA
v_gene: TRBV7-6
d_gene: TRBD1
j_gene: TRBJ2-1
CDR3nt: TGTGCCAGCAGCCCCTTCATCATGGGGGACAGCGGCCATGAGCAGTTCTTC
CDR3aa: CASSPFIMGDSGHEQFF

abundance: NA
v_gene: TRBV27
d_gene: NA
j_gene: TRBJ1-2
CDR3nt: TGTGCCAGCAGTTTATTATCGAGGGGTGGTGGCTACACCTTC
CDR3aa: CASSLLSRGGGYTF